These 18 T cell receptor beta chains were all obtained from the same sample, sequenced in a study of graft-versus-host responses after intestinal transplantation. The antigens for these receptors are not known. Sequenced by immunoSEQ multiplex PCR; TCRdb stores in-frame clones only, minus some. The repertoire includes about 120,000 clones, over 75% of them detected once, and about 0.18% sits in the top ten. Here the sequenced sample was unstimulated CD4+ T cells sorted from spleen or lymph node cells, taken before intestinal transplant. These receptors originate from a human donor who received an intestinal transplant.

The rearrangement uses TRBV11-2 and TRBJ2-7; D is perhaps TRBD2 (7 bases). The CDR3 loop spans 13 amino acids. CDR1 is SGHAT, CDR2 FQNNGV, per germline. V was shortened by 7 bases and J by 9 bases, with 19 bases between the two germline ends. CDR3 protein: CASTRGGSLVQYF. The CDR3 DNA is TGTGCCAGCACAAGGGGGGGGTCTTTGGTGCAGTACTTC.

The V and J genes are TRBV2 and TRBJ2-5; possibly TRBD1 for D (5 bases). The CDR3 is 13 residues long. Germline values: CDR1 SNHLY, CDR2 FYNNEI. V lost 8 bases and J lost 7, with 17 bases in between. CDR3: CASLTTGVGTQYF. CDR3 DNA: TGTGCCAGCCTCACTACAGGCGTGGGGACCCAGTACTTC.

This clone occurred once. The rearrangement uses TRBV10-1 and TRBJ2-1, with a tentative D call TRBD2 (5 bases). Trimming pared 3 bases from V and 9 bases from J, leaving 12 bases between. The CDR3 loop spans 13 amino acids. Germline-derived CDR1 and CDR2 are WNHNN and SYGVQD (reference sequence). The CDR3, as DNA: TGCGCCAGCAGTGAACCAACTAGGATTGAGCAGTTCTTC. Translated, it gives CASSEPTRIEQFF.

The rearrangement links TRBV19 to TRBJ1-4, with D unclear. There are 15 residues in the CDR3. Trimming removed 5 bases at V and 0 bases at J, with 10 bases between. The germline CDR1 and CDR2 sequences are LNHDA and SQIVND (reference sequence). CDR3 sequence: CASSLVGATNEKLFF. The CDR3 coding sequence is TGTGCCAGTAGTCTAGTCGGGGCAACTAATGAAAAACTGTTTTTT.

This clone came up once. The rearrangement uses TRBV7-8 and TRBJ2-1, with D possibly TRBD1 on 6 matching bases. Trimming cost V 3 bases and J 5 bases, with 17 bases left between them. The CDR3 contains 16 residues. Germline-derived CDR1 and CDR2 are SGHVS and FQNEAQ. Here the CDR3 reads CASSFMGAGAHNEQFF. CDR3 sequence (DNA): TGTGCCAGCAGCTTCATGGGGGCAGGGGCCCACAATGAGCAGTTCTTC.

This chain connects TRBV4-2 to TRBJ2-3, with 7 bases matching TRBD2. The CDR3 runs 15 residues. The V segment lost 5 bases and the J segment 1 base; nucleotides outside the gene matches: 6. CDR1 is LGHNA and CDR2 is YNFKEQ in the germline V gene. The CDR3 spells CASSSQRDRTDTQYF. Here the CDR3 DNA reads TGTGCCAGCAGCTCCCAGCGGGATCGCACAGATACGCAGTATTTT.

The rearrangement uses TRBV10-2 and TRBJ1-6; 9 positions match TRBD1. CDR1 WSHSY and CDR2 SAAADI come from the germline V gene. The J segment lost 3 bases and the V segment lost 7 bases, leaving 10 bases of the junction unmatched. The CDR3 is 17 amino acids. The DNA for the CDR3 is TGCGCCAGCACGGTAGCGGGACAGGGTTTCTATAATTCACCCCTCCACTTT. The encoded protein is CASTVAGQGFYNSPLHF.

V and J are TRBV6-1 and TRBJ2-1, with D possibly matching TRBD1 (7 bases). V was pared by 4 bases and J by 5 bases, with 18 bases between. Germline assignment: CDR1 MNHNS and CDR2 SASEGT. The CDR3 consists of 16 residues. As DNA, the CDR3 is TGTGCCAGCAGTGGGGAGACAGGGAGGCGAGACAATGAGCAGTTCTTC. Its translation is CASSGETGRRDNEQFF.

The V and J genes are TRBV16 and TRBJ1-2; D might be TRBD1 (6 bases). The ends were cut back, 4 bases at V and 4 bases at J, with 10 bases in the middle. Per the germline V gene, CDR1 is KGHSY and CDR2 is FQNENV. This CDR3 comprises 13 residues. Written as DNA, the CDR3 is TGTGCCAGCAGCCTCCGACAGGTCTATGGCTACACCTTC. Residues: CASSLRQVYGYTF.

The chain recombines TRBV4-2 with TRBJ1-3; 7 nucleotides agree with TRBD1. The V gene end was trimmed by 3 bases and the J gene end by 0 bases; junction bases not matched to a gene: 14. The CDR3 spans 19 residues. CDR1 is LGHNA and CDR2 is YNFKEQ in the germline V gene. DNA for the CDR3: TGTGCCAGCAGCCAGGCGGACAGGTTCTATACTTACTCTGGAAACACCATATATTTT. This codes for CASSQADRFYTYSGNTIYF.

V is TRBV11-2 and J is TRBJ2-5, with 8 bases that match TRBD2. V shed 0 bases and J 3 bases; nucleotides not matched to a gene: 6. The germline V gene encodes CDR1 SGHAT and CDR2 FQNNGV. The CDR3 runs to 16 residues. This chain's CDR3 is CASSLDGAGEEETQYF. The CDR3, as DNA: TGTGCCAGCAGCTTAGACGGAGCGGGAGAGGAAGAGACCCAGTACTTC.

This clone has a single count. The chain links TRBV2 to TRBJ2-3; TRBD2 matches 12 bases. V lost 5 bases and J lost 5; bases outside the gene matches: 5. CDR1 and CDR2 from the germline V gene are SNHLY and FYNNEI. The CDR3 totals 15 residues. This CDR3 reads CASSSSGGARDTQYF. The CDR3 DNA reads as TGTGCCAGCAGTTCTAGCGGGGGGGCACGAGATACGCAGTATTTT.

This clone has a handful of counts. The chain carries TRBV6-5 and TRBJ1-1, with no clear D. Germline loops: CDR1 MNHEY, CDR2 SVGAGI. V was cut by 0 bases and J by 1 base, with 6 bases left in between. CDR3 length: 14 residues. DNA of the CDR3: TGTGCCAGCAGTTACTCGAGGTCGAACACTGAAGCTTTCTTT. It is translated as CASSYSRSNTEAFF.

This sequence joins TRBV10-2 and TRBJ1-1; 7 bases map to TRBD1. CDR1 and CDR2 from the germline V gene are WSHSY and SAAADI. CDR3 length equals 16 residues. J lost 0 bases, V lost 7 bases, and 11 bases had no gene match. The DNA of the CDR3 is TGCGCCAGCATTGAACGGGACAGCAGACTGAACACTGAAGCTTTCTTT. Amino acid sequence: CASIERDSRLNTEAFF.

This sequence joins TRBV10-3 and TRBJ1-5; 7 nucleotides align to TRBD1. The V gene end was trimmed by 4 bases and the J gene end by 6 bases; junction bases not matched to a gene: 9. The CDR3 is 15 residues long. Per germline, CDR1 ENHRY and CDR2 SYGVKD. The CDR3 loop is CAISGGTAKGQPQHF. CDR3 in DNA: TGTGCCATCAGTGGAGGGACAGCTAAGGGTCAGCCCCAGCATTTT.

This clone came up once. The V gene is TRBV6-1, the J gene TRBJ1-5; D perhaps matches TRBD1 (6 bases). Germline V CDR1 and CDR2: MNHNS, SASEGT. V was shortened by 1 base and J by 7 bases, with 11 bases between the two germline ends. The CDR3 contains 14 residues. CDR3 bases: TGTGCCAGCAGTGAAGTGTTGGGGGCGCAGCCCCAGCATTTT. Residues: CASSEVLGAQPQHF.

V is TRBV30 and J is TRBJ1-2; D is perhaps TRBD1 (5 bases). The CDR3 length is 15 residues. The V end was cut by 4 bases, the J end by 4 bases, with 19 bases between. CDR1 and CDR2 from the germline V gene are GTSNPN and SVGIG (reference sequence). This chain's CDR3 is CAWTRLGGVGYGYTF. The CDR3 nucleotides are TGTGCCTGGACGCGGCTGGGAGGGGTGGGCTATGGCTACACCTTC. The full variable domain, in which reference TRBV30 and TRBJ1-2 provide the parts outside the CDR3, is SQTIHQWPATLVQPVGSPLSLECTVEGTSNPNLYWYRQAAGRGLQLLFYSVGIGQISSEVPQNLSASRPQDRQFILSSKKLLLSDSGFYLCAWTRLGGVGYGYTFGSGTRLTVV.

Notes on this clone: This CDR3 is also generated by other DNA sequences in the sample. CDR3 region: CASSVGAGSYEQYF. The DNA of the CDR3 is TGTGCCAGCAGCGTAGGAGCCGGCTCCTACGAGCAGTACTTC. This chain uses TRBV9 with TRBJ2-7, with unresolved D. The CDR3 is 14 residues long. Germline CDR1 and CDR2: SGDLS and YYNGEE. V lost 0 bases, J lost 0 bases, and 7 bases lay in between.